This TCR beta chain was captured by sequencing in a study of cytomegalovirus exposure and HLA in healthy donors. Points from the study as a whole: Several V segments, TRBV6-2 and TRBV6-3 among them, could not be told apart and were dropped. A highly shared variant cluster was judged a likely technical artifact.

CDR3 length equals 15 residues. Trimming removed 2 bases from V and 1 base from J, with 10 bases in between. Germline lookup yields CDR1 KGHSH and CDR2 LQKENI. Researchers ran the PCR with 60 Vbeta and 13 Jbeta primers. Libraries were prepared by immunoSEQ multiplex PCR; TCRdb keeps only in-frame clonotypes and omits some of them. The table includes approximately 100,000 clones, roughly 80% detected once. Comments on this clone: The antigen is unknown.

This receptor was taken from a male donor in good health and CMV-seropositive. Material for sequencing was PBMCs. The rearrangement links TRBV18 to TRBJ2-3; D gene unclear. This CDR3 is CASSPDAAGTDTQYF. The CDR3 DNA reads as TGTGCCAGCTCACCAGACGCGGCGGGCACAGATACGCAGTATTTT.